The sequence of this TCR beta chain was determined in a study of blood T cell repertoires in COVID-19. Background on the study: The United States, Italy and Spain provided the acute and convalescent COVID-19 samples.

Per the original data handling: By means of reference gene primer amplification, nucleated cell counts were estimated. Generated by immunoSEQ multiplex PCR, the TCRdb table keeps only in-frame clones and is missing some. V and J calls and clone size are copied from that table; D and trimming were computed from the DNA. The sample shows around 180,000 clones, around 83% of them seen only once. CDR1 SGDLS and CDR2 YYNGEE come from the germline V gene. This CDR3 has 14 amino acids. Trimming took 0 bases from V and 4 from J, leaving 9 bases between them. The source material was peripheral blood. The chain has TRBV9 and TRBJ2-3; perhaps TRBD2 as D (7 bases). The receptor was derived from a human donor in a cohort sampled during active COVID-19. This CDR3 reads CASSVGGGADTQYF. CDR3 coding DNA: TGTGCCAGCAGCGTAGGGGGGGGCGCAGATACGCAGTATTTT.